The 31 T cell receptor beta chains below come from one sample, sequenced in a study of blood T cell repertoires in COVID-19. Profiled with immunoSEQ multiplex PCR; TCRdb holds only in-frame clones, not every one. The sample holds more than 250,000 clones, around 90% seen once. Sequences were obtained from PBMCs or T cells enriched from blood (not recorded which). The receptors derive from a woman between 18 and 30 years old with acute COVID-19.

Here the CDR3 reads CASSLRGRASGEQYF. Here the CDR3 DNA reads TGTGCCAGCAGTTTACGCGGGAGGGCCTCGGGCGAGCAGTACTTC. This chain joins TRBV28 and TRBJ2-7; 9 nucleotides agree with TRBD2. Trimming cost V 2 bases and J 6 bases; bases outside gene matches: 8. The CDR3 covers 15 residues. The germline V gene has CDR1 MDHEN and CDR2 SYDVKM. Together with reference TRBV28 and TRBJ2-7, the CDR3 gives the full variable domain: DVKVTQSSRYLVKRTGEKVFLECVQDMDHENMFWYRQDPGLGLRLIYFSYDVKMKEKGDIPEGYSVSREKKERFSLILESASTNQTSMYLCASSLRGRASGEQYFGPGTRLTVT.

The chain combines TRBV5-1 with TRBJ2-7; the match to TRBD1 covers 7 bases. The CDR3 covers 13 residues. Germline loops: CDR1 SGHRS, CDR2 YFSETQ. Unmatched junction bases numbered 5, after V lost 5 bases and J lost 3 bases. The DNA of the CDR3 is TGCGCCAGCAGTCATCAGGGGGTCTACGAGCAGTACTTC. This codes for CASSHQGVYEQYF.

V gene TRBV27 combines with J gene TRBJ2-7; 7 positions agree with TRBD1. This CDR3 region has 13 residues. The V segment lost 6 bases and the J segment 2 bases; nucleotides outside the gene matches: 4. CDR1 is MNHEY, CDR2 SMNVEV, per germline (reference sequence). The CDR3 here is CASSMGTAYEQYF. The CDR3 nucleotides are TGTGCCAGCAGCATGGGGACAGCCTACGAGCAGTACTTC.

This clone came up once. The V and J genes are TRBV30 and TRBJ2-5; the match to TRBD1 covers 8 bases. J lost 5 bases, V lost 2 bases, and 4 bases had no gene match. Germline V gene lookup returns CDR1 GTSNPN and CDR2 SVGIG (reference sequence). This CDR3 region has 13 residues. CDR3 DNA sequence: TGTGCCTGGAGTCGACAGGGGACCGAGACCCAGTACTTC. Protein product: CAWSRQGTETQYF.

This sequence joins TRBV9 and TRBJ2-1, with TRBD2 as a possible D gene (6 bases). The CDR3 loop spans 16 amino acids. The V gene lost 0 bases and the J gene lost 9 bases, with 19 bases spanning the gap. Germline values: CDR1 SGDLS, CDR2 YYNGEE. CDR3 in amino acids: CASSVVPAGTKGEQFF. In nucleotides, the CDR3 is TGTGCCAGCAGCGTAGTCCCCGCGGGAACAAAAGGTGAGCAGTTCTTC.

This chain joins TRBV12-3 or TRBV12-4 and TRBJ2-7; possible D gene TRBD1, 6 bases. The CDR3 contains 12 residues. With 10 bases removed from V and 0 bases from J, the gap between germline ends came to 10 bases. The CDR3 is CAIGDNSYEQYF. DNA for the CDR3: TGTGCCATAGGGGACAACTCCTACGAGCAGTACTTC.

This chain links TRBV12-3 or TRBV12-4 with TRBJ1-2; D is ambiguous. The V gene lost 2 bases and the J gene lost 10 bases, with 11 bases spanning the gap. This CDR3 has 12 residues. The CDR3 is CASSLTGEHYTF. In nucleotides, the CDR3 is TGTGCCAGCAGTTTAACCGGGGAGCACTACACCTTC.

There are many counts of this clone. The chain links TRBV3-1 (or the pseudogene TRBV3-2) to TRBJ2-3; TRBD2 aligns across 8 bases. With 0 bases clipped from V and 6 bases from J, the junction kept 8 bases outside the gene matches. The CDR3 runs to 16 residues. The germline gives CDR1 LGHDT, CDR2 YNNKEL (reference sequence). CDR3 protein: CASSQEEGLDLDTQYF. Written as DNA, the CDR3 is TGTGCCAGCAGCCAAGAAGAGGGACTAGACCTGGATACGCAGTATTTT.

This sequence joins TRBV7-2 and TRBJ1-6; 9 nucleotides line up with TRBD1. The CDR3 consists of 16 residues. Germline assignment: CDR1 SGHTA and CDR2 FQGNSA. V trimming: 5 bases; J trimming: 12 bases; junction bases outside the gene matches: 14. CDR3 DNA: TGTGCCAGCAGCCTCGGGACAGGGCGGTTAGTTGAACCCCTCCACTTT. Its translation is CASSLGTGRLVEPLHF.

CDR3 DNA: TGTGCCAGCAGCTCGGGACAGGGAGGCCTCGGAAACACCATATATTTT. Encoded protein: CASSSGQGGLGNTIYF. The V gene is TRBV7-9, the J gene TRBJ1-3, with 9 bases aligning to TRBD1. Germline-derived CDR1 and CDR2 are SEHNR and FQNEAQ (reference sequence). V trimming: 4 bases; J trimming: 4 bases; junction bases outside the gene matches: 8. This CDR3 is built from 16 residues.

A remark on this clone: Other DNA sequences in this sample translate to the same CDR3. The V and J genes are TRBV27 and TRBJ2-7, with no clear D. The CDR3 spans 12 residues. Germline CDR1 and CDR2: MNHEY and SMNVEV (reference sequence). Deletions cut 5 bases from V and 0 bases from J, with 5 bases between. The CDR3 loop reads CASSDSSYEQYF. CDR3 coding DNA: TGTGCCAGCAGTGATAGCTCCTACGAGCAGTACTTC.

This rearrangement joins TRBV10-3 to TRBJ2-7, with 7 bases aligning to TRBD2. J gave up 5 bases and V 4 bases, and 14 bases lay outside the gene matches. Germline-derived CDR1 and CDR2 are ENHRY and SYGVKD. The CDR3 consists of 16 residues. CDR3 protein: CAISGGDYLVEDEQYF. The CDR3 DNA is TGTGCCATCAGTGGGGGGGACTATCTGGTCGAGGACGAGCAGTACTTC.

The rearrangement joins TRBV4-1 to TRBJ2-7, with TRBD1 matching over 11 bases. The CDR3 spans 14 residues. The V segment lost 4 bases and the J segment 10 bases; nucleotides outside the gene matches: 9. From germline, CDR1 is MGHRA and CDR2 YSYEKL. The CDR3 loop is CASSPVGTGGGQYF. The CDR3 region has the DNA TGCGCCAGCAGCCCCGTCGGGACAGGGGGAGGACAGTACTTC.

CDR3 in amino acids: CASSLVAGVIGELFF. The CDR3 DNA reads TGTGCCAGCAGCTTGGTGGCGGGAGTGATCGGGGAGCTGTTTTTT. The chain links TRBV5-5 to TRBJ2-2; 7 nucleotides match TRBD2. The CDR3 is 15 amino acids. The V segment lost 0 bases and the J segment 7 bases; nucleotides outside the gene matches: 6. Germline assignment: CDR1 SGHKS and CDR2 YYEKEE (reference sequence).

The chain combines TRBV6-2 or TRBV6-3 with TRBJ2-7; 7 bases align to TRBD2. The CDR3 covers 18 residues. The V and J ends lost 4 bases and 2 bases, in that order; junction bases with no gene match: 17. Germline V gene data show CDR1 as MNHEY and CDR2 as SVGEGT. The CDR3 loop is CASSSLAGSTHPPYEQYF. In nucleotides, the CDR3 is TGTGCCAGCAGTTCTTTAGCGGGTTCTACCCACCCTCCCTACGAGCAGTACTTC.

The chain links TRBV5-5 to TRBJ1-1, with D possibly TRBD1 on 6 matching bases. Trimming left V 4 bases short and J 7 bases short, with 14 bases between. This CDR3 comprises 13 residues. Germline V CDR1 and CDR2: SGHKS, YYEKEE (reference sequence). The CDR3: CASSVAGALEAFF. CDR3 sequence (DNA): TGTGCCAGCAGCGTCGCGGGGGCGCTTGAAGCTTTCTTT.

This chain uses TRBV7-8 with TRBJ1-1; D uncertain. The CDR3 is 13 amino acids. Germline lookup yields CDR1 SGHVS and CDR2 FQNEAQ. The V gene lost 5 bases and the J gene lost 0 bases, with 7 bases spanning the gap. The CDR3 here is CASSTGVNTEAFF. The DNA of the CDR3 is TGTGCCAGCAGCACCGGGGTGAACACTGAAGCTTTCTTT.

This clone was seen once. The chain joins TRBV27 to TRBJ2-3, with 8 bases that match TRBD2. Unmatched junction bases numbered 7, after V lost 3 bases and J lost 2 bases. This CDR3 spans 16 amino acids. Germline V gives CDR1 MNHEY, CDR2 SMNVEV (reference sequence). The CDR3 is CASSLNIGGATDTQYF. The CDR3, as DNA: TGTGCCAGCAGTTTGAATATCGGGGGGGCCACAGATACGCAGTATTTT.

The chain recombines TRBV2 with TRBJ2-7; D might be TRBD1 (5 bases). V was trimmed by 0 bases and J by 6 bases, leaving 9 bases between them. CDR1 and CDR2 from the germline V gene are SNHLY and FYNNEI. The CDR3 runs 13 residues. CDR3 protein: CASSEAFRVEQYF. Here the CDR3 DNA reads TGTGCCAGCAGTGAAGCGTTCAGGGTCGAGCAGTACTTC. Filled out from reference TRBV2 and TRBJ2-7, the complete variable domain reads EPEVTQTPSHQVTQMGQEVILRCVPISNHLYFYWYRQILGQKVEFLVSFYNNEISEKSEIFDDQFSVERPDGSNFTLKIRSTKLEDSAMYFCASSEAFRVEQYFGPGTRLTVT.

The V call is TRBV28, the J call TRBJ2-1; the D gene is possibly TRBD1 (5 bases). This CDR3 has 14 residues. Germline CDR1 MDHEN, CDR2 SYDVKM. Trimming removed 4 bases at V and 3 bases at J, with 10 bases between. The CDR3 DNA reads TGTGCCAGCAGTTCCTTCGACAGCTACAATGAGCAGTTCTTC. Encoded protein: CASSSFDSYNEQFF.

This clone was recorded a few times. The gene calls are TRBV18 and TRBJ1-1; 9 bases fit TRBD1. Germline loops: CDR1 KGHSH, CDR2 LQKENI. This CDR3 region has 16 residues. V lost 2 bases and J lost 2; bases outside the gene matches: 6. For the CDR3, the DNA is TGTGCCAGCTCACCAAACAGGGGGCGAGGTAACACTGAAGCTTTCTTT. It encodes CASSPNRGRGNTEAFF.

This sequence joins TRBV27 and TRBJ1-6, with 10 bases matching TRBD1. From germline, CDR1 is MNHEY and CDR2 SMNVEV (reference sequence). The V gene end was trimmed by 6 bases and the J gene end by 9 bases; junction bases not matched to a gene: 5. The CDR3 runs 14 residues. CDR3 in amino acids: CASRRQGAGSPLHF. CDR3 sequence (DNA): TGTGCCAGCAGAAGACAGGGGGCGGGTTCACCCCTCCACTTT.

The J gene is TRBJ1-5, the V gene TRBV4-1; the match to TRBD1 covers 8 bases. The V gene's germline CDR1 is MGHRA and CDR2 YSYEKL. V dropped 1 base and J dropped 6; count of bases not matched to a gene: 5. The CDR3 loop spans 15 amino acids. The CDR3 DNA reads as TGCGCCAGCAGCCAAGGACAGGGGCCCAGTCAGCCCCAGCATTTT. Translated: CASSQGQGPSQPQHF.

This chain joins TRBV6-2 or TRBV6-3 and TRBJ2-3; 7 nucleotides align to TRBD1. J lost 1 base, V lost 0 bases, and 7 bases had no gene match. The CDR3 covers 17 residues. Germline V gene lookup returns CDR1 MNHEY and CDR2 SVGEGT. The CDR3 DNA sequence: TGTGCCAGCAGTTACTCAAACAGGGGAAGGGGCACAGATACGCAGTATTTT. This translates into CASSYSNRGRGTDTQYF.

V gene TRBV6-2 or TRBV6-3 combines with J gene TRBJ2-1; possible D gene TRBD2, 5 bases. This CDR3 region has 13 residues. V lost 3 bases, J lost 9 bases, and 12 bases lay in between. Germline CDR1 and CDR2: MNHEY and SVGEGT. The CDR3: CASSYTDRGEQFF. CDR3 nucleotide sequence: TGTGCCAGCAGTTATACGGACCGGGGTGAGCAGTTCTTC.

DNA for the CDR3: TGCGCCAGCAGTGATAGCGGGAGGACCTACGAGCAGTACTTC. Translation: CASSDSGRTYEQYF. V is TRBV10-1 and J is TRBJ2-7; 10 bases are a match to TRBD2. Per the germline V gene, CDR1 is WNHNN and CDR2 is SYGVQD (reference sequence). The CDR3 covers 14 residues. V shed 3 bases, J shed 2 bases, and the junction held 1 base outside the gene matches.

V is TRBV7-9 and J is TRBJ1-6; D not resolved. Germline CDR1 and CDR2: SEHNR and FQNEAQ (reference sequence). The CDR3 is made up of 13 amino acids. The V and J ends lost 8 bases and 6 bases respectively, with 11 bases between them. The CDR3 loop reads CASGPSANSPLHF. The DNA of the CDR3 is TGTGCCAGCGGGCCATCCGCTAATTCACCCCTCCACTTT.

For this clone: Other nucleotide sequences in the sample specify the same CDR3. The rearrangement joins TRBV24-1 to TRBJ2-3; no reliable D call. Deletions cut 5 bases from V and 2 bases from J, with 10 bases between. The CDR3 is made up of 14 amino acids. Germline V gene lookup returns CDR1 KGHDR and CDR2 SFDVKD. The CDR3 DNA reads TGTGCCACCAGTGTGTCCGGAGACACAGATACGCAGTATTTT. Its protein is CATSVSGDTDTQYF.

This chain links TRBV27 with TRBJ2-5, with 7 bases aligning to TRBD2. V lost 2 bases, J lost 5 bases, and 11 bases stayed unmatched. This CDR3 comprises 16 residues. Per germline, CDR1 MNHEY and CDR2 SMNVEV (reference sequence). CDR3 residues: CASSLVRGDAGETQYF. The CDR3 region has the DNA TGTGCCAGCAGTTTAGTTCGGGGGGACGCGGGTGAGACCCAGTACTTC.

This rearrangement joins TRBV6-5 to TRBJ1-1, with 7 bases lining up with TRBD1. J was trimmed by 5 bases and V by 5 bases; bases with no gene match: 8. There are 14 residues in the CDR3. The germline CDR1 and CDR2 sequences are MNHEY and SVGAGI. The DNA for the CDR3 is TGTGCCAGCAGTACTCCGGGACAGCGGACTGAAGCTTTCTTT. Its translation is CASSTPGQRTEAFF.

The chain links TRBV28 to TRBJ1-2; D call uncertain. CDR3 length equals 12 residues. Germline lookup yields CDR1 MDHEN and CDR2 SYDVKM. V lost 9 bases to trimming and J lost 4 bases, with 12 bases between them. This CDR3 is CASAIRGYGYTF. The CDR3 bases are TGTGCCAGTGCGATTCGGGGCTATGGCTACACCTTC.